Listed below are T cell receptor beta chains from one sample, sequenced in a study of blood T cell repertoires in COVID-19. Clones were read by immunoSEQ multiplex PCR, and TCRdb kept only the in-frame ones, dropping some. The sample lists around 300,000 clones, approximately 91% occurring once. Sequencing was performed on PBMCs or T cells enriched from blood (not recorded which). Receptors were obtained from a woman aged 40 to 50 who had recovered from COVID-19. CDR3s include the opening cysteine and the closing phenylalanine or tryptophan. The order of the fields is clone size, D gene, J gene, V gene, CDR3 DNA, CDR3 protein. D genes are given only for firm matches. Clone size is not always given. Where it is, it says once, few, many or a class for expanded clones.

clone size: once; D gene: TRBD2; J gene: TRBJ2-3; V gene: TRBV3-1/TRBV3-2; CDR3 DNA: TGTGCCAGCAGCTTTCCGGGACTAGCGGGAGATACGCAGTATTTT; CDR3 protein: CASSFPGLAGDTQYF
clone size: .; D gene: .; J gene: TRBJ1-2; V gene: TRBV4-2; CDR3 DNA: TGTGCCAGCAGCCAAGCCAGGGGCCCAACCGTAAACTATGGCTACACCTTC; CDR3 protein: CASSQARGPTVNYGYTF
clone size: once; D gene: TRBD1; J gene: TRBJ1-2; V gene: TRBV6-1; CDR3 DNA: TGTGCCAGCAGTGTATGGGGACAGGGGGCTTTGGACTATGGCTACACCTTC; CDR3 protein: CASSVWGQGALDYGYTF
clone size: .; D gene: TRBD1; J gene: TRBJ2-3; V gene: TRBV7-3; CDR3 DNA: TGTGCCAGCAGCTTAGACAGGGGGACAGATACGCAGTATTTT; CDR3 protein: CASSLDRGTDTQYF
clone size: .; D gene: .; J gene: TRBJ1-3; V gene: TRBV30; CDR3 DNA: TGTGCCTGGAGTCGTAGCTTAGCCTCTGGAAACACCATATATTTT; CDR3 protein: CAWSRSLASGNTIYF
clone size: .; D gene: TRBD1; J gene: TRBJ1-5; V gene: TRBV27; CDR3 DNA: TGTGCCAGCAGTGCAGGGGGCAATCGAGTCAATCAGCCCCAGCATTTT; CDR3 protein: CASSAGGNRVNQPQHF
clone size: .; D gene: .; J gene: TRBJ1-1; V gene: TRBV11-2; CDR3 DNA: TGTGCCAGCAGCCAAAGGGGAGGGCCTACACTAGGGGTGAACACTGAAGCTTTCTTT; CDR3 protein: CASSQRGGPTLGVNTEAFF
clone size: .; D gene: .; J gene: TRBJ1-2; V gene: TRBV7-2; CDR3 DNA: TGTGCCAGCAGCTTTGGGCCTAACTATGGCTACACCTTC; CDR3 protein: CASSFGPNYGYTF
clone size: .; D gene: .; J gene: TRBJ1-1; V gene: TRBV27; CDR3 DNA: TGTGCCAGCAGTTTACGGCCAGGGGCGAGCACTGAAGCTTTCTTT; CDR3 protein: CASSLRPGASTEAFF
clone size: .; D gene: TRBD2; J gene: TRBJ2-3; V gene: TRBV5-1; CDR3 DNA: TGCGCCAGCACCACCGAACTAGCGGCCACAGATACGCAGTATTTT; CDR3 protein: CASTTELAATDTQYF
clone size: .; D gene: .; J gene: TRBJ2-3; V gene: TRBV9; CDR3 DNA: TGTGCCAGCAGCGCAGGTCCCACTAGCACAGATACGCAGTATTTT; CDR3 protein: CASSAGPTSTDTQYF
clone size: .; D gene: .; J gene: TRBJ1-1; V gene: TRBV19; CDR3 DNA: TGTGCCAGTAGTATTGGAGTCTCAAACACTGAAGCTTTCTTT; CDR3 protein: CASSIGVSNTEAFF
clone size: few; D gene: .; J gene: TRBJ2-4; V gene: TRBV7-2; CDR3 DNA: TGTGCCAGCAGCCCCCGACTATCTTGGGGCAAAAACATTCAGTACTTC; CDR3 protein: CASSPRLSWGKNIQYF
clone size: once; D gene: .; J gene: TRBJ1-2; V gene: TRBV29-1; CDR3 DNA: TGCAGCGTTGGGGGGTTGACAGGAAAGGGCTACACCTTC; CDR3 protein: CSVGGLTGKGYTF
clone size: .; D gene: .; J gene: TRBJ1-4; V gene: TRBV7-9; CDR3 DNA: TGTGCCAGCAGCTTACAGGGTTTTGGGAATGAAAAACTGTTTTTT; CDR3 protein: CASSLQGFGNEKLFF
clone size: .; D gene: TRBD1; J gene: TRBJ2-7; V gene: TRBV19; CDR3 DNA: TGTGCCAGTAGTAAGTGGGACAGGGGATACGAGCAGTACTTC; CDR3 protein: CASSKWDRGYEQYF
clone size: once; D gene: TRBD1; J gene: TRBJ1-6; V gene: TRBV6-5; CDR3 DNA: TGTGCCAGCAGCCGCGGGACAGCCTCTAATTCACCCCTCCACTTT; CDR3 protein: CASSRGTASNSPLHF
clone size: .; D gene: .; J gene: TRBJ1-4; V gene: TRBV6-6; CDR3 DNA: TGTGCCAGCAGACAAGCGGGTGAAAAACTGTTTTTT; CDR3 protein: CASRQAGEKLFF
clone size: .; D gene: TRBD1; J gene: TRBJ2-7; V gene: TRBV5-5; CDR3 DNA: TGTGCCAGCAGCTTCCGGGACAGGGGGGACTACGAGCAGTACTTC; CDR3 protein: CASSFRDRGDYEQYF
clone size: many; D gene: TRBD1; J gene: TRBJ1-1; V gene: TRBV7-2; CDR3 DNA: TGTGCCAGCAGCTTAGAGGCAGGGGGATTTAACACTGAAGCTTTCTTT; CDR3 protein: CASSLEAGGFNTEAFF
clone size: .; D gene: .; J gene: TRBJ1-2; V gene: TRBV30; CDR3 DNA: TGTGCCTGGAGTGTAGGCGGGGGACGGAGCTATGGCTACACCTTC; CDR3 protein: CAWSVGGGRSYGYTF
clone size: .; D gene: .; J gene: TRBJ2-3; V gene: TRBV6-2/TRBV6-3; CDR3 DNA: TGTGCCAGCAGTTACGTGGGACTGGGAACGGATACGCAGTATTTT; CDR3 protein: CASSYVGLGTDTQYF
clone size: .; D gene: .; J gene: TRBJ1-4; V gene: TRBV9; CDR3 DNA: TGTGCTAGCAGCGTCGGGGGGCGCGGGGAAAAACTGTTTTTT; CDR3 protein: CASSVGGRGEKLFF
clone size: .; D gene: .; J gene: TRBJ1-2; V gene: TRBV18; CDR3 DNA: TGTGCCAGCTCACCCGGGGTGGAAGCTAACTATGGCTACACCTTC; CDR3 protein: CASSPGVEANYGYTF
clone size: .; D gene: .; J gene: TRBJ2-3; V gene: TRBV4-1; CDR3 DNA: TGCGCCAGCAGCCCGTCGGGATCTGCAGTTACTAGCACAGATACGCAGTATTTT; CDR3 protein: CASSPSGSAVTSTDTQYF
clone size: .; D gene: .; J gene: TRBJ1-5; V gene: TRBV15; CDR3 DNA: TGTGCCACCAGCAGAGATTTTTCTGGCGGGCAGCCCCAGCATTTT; CDR3 protein: CATSRDFSGGQPQHF
clone size: .; D gene: .; J gene: TRBJ2-7; V gene: TRBV5-1; CDR3 DNA: TGCGCCAGCAGCCACCGGGACTCGCTAACCTACGAGCAGTACTTC; CDR3 protein: CASSHRDSLTYEQYF
clone size: once; D gene: .; J gene: TRBJ1-2; V gene: TRBV2; CDR3 DNA: TGTGCCAGCAGTCTAACGGGGGCTAACTATGGCTACACCTTC; CDR3 protein: CASSLTGANYGYTF
clone size: .; D gene: TRBD1; J gene: TRBJ1-2; V gene: TRBV6-2/TRBV6-3; CDR3 DNA: TGTGCCAGCAGCAAGGACCGGACAGGAGCTAACTATGGCTACACCTTC; CDR3 protein: CASSKDRTGANYGYTF
clone size: .; D gene: TRBD1; J gene: TRBJ1-1; V gene: TRBV10-1; CDR3 DNA: TGCGCCAGCAGTGAGTCGGGACAGTCGCTGGGTGAAGCTTTCTTT; CDR3 protein: CASSESGQSLGEAFF
clone size: .; D gene: .; J gene: TRBJ1-2; V gene: TRBV5-6; CDR3 DNA: TGTGCCAGCAGCCCACAGGTGACCTATGGCTACACCTTC; CDR3 protein: CASSPQVTYGYTF
clone size: .; D gene: .; J gene: TRBJ1-1; V gene: TRBV6-5; CDR3 DNA: TGTGCCAGCAGTTACACTCCGAACACTGAAGCTTTCTTT; CDR3 protein: CASSYTPNTEAFF